These 27 T cell receptor beta chains share one sample of origin, sequenced in a study of cytomegalovirus exposure and HLA in healthy donors (dated by TCRdb to the late 2010s). The library was made by the immunoSEQ multiplex PCR assay. What TCRdb holds here is the immuneACCESS table cut down to in-frame rearrangements. Part of the clones is not present; checked against another copy, under half of the missing clones reflect an unresolved V gene, and the others are unexplained. The table for this sample lists 110,000 to 150,000 clones; roughly 87% of them were counted only once. The top ten hold over 9% of the sample. The sequenced material came from PBMCs. The receptors were sampled from a woman aged 18-29 years in good health and CMV-seropositive.

The rearrangement joins TRBV19 to TRBJ2-4, with D perhaps TRBD1 (6 bases). Germline lookup yields CDR1 LNHDA and CDR2 SQIVND (reference sequence). This CDR3 has 15 residues. Trimming shortened V by 5 bases and J by 2 bases, and 13 bases separated the two germline ends. The CDR3 nucleotides read TGTGCCAGTAGTTTCAACAGGGAGACCAAAAACATTCAGTACTTC. Protein product: CASSFNRETKNIQYF.

The chain links TRBV6-6 to TRBJ2-7, with 8 nucleotides matching TRBD1. The germline V gene encodes CDR1 MNHNY and CDR2 SVGAGI (reference sequence). This CDR3 is built from 14 residues. J gave up 1 base and V 2 bases, and 1 base lay outside the gene matches. CDR3 DNA sequence: TGTGCCAGCAGTTACGGACAGGGATCCTACGAGCAGTACTTC. This sequence encodes CASSYGQGSYEQYF.

This chain uses TRBV7-3 with TRBJ1-2; 7 bases are a match to TRBD1. Germline V gives CDR1 SGHTA, CDR2 FQGTGA. V was pared by 0 bases and J by 2 bases, with 6 bases of the junction left unmatched. The CDR3 is made up of 16 amino acids. The CDR3 DNA sequence: TGTGCCAGCAGCTTAACAGGGACAGACTTCAACTATGGCTACACCTTC. Translation gives CASSLTGTDFNYGYTF.

The V and J genes are TRBV11-2 and TRBJ2-5; TRBD2 matches 8 bases. Germline CDR1 reads SGHAT; CDR2 reads FQNNGV. J was trimmed by 5 bases and V by 1 base; bases with no gene match: 15. This CDR3 has 18 residues. The CDR3 DNA is TGTGCCAGCAGCTTAGTCCCTCCCGACGGGGGGGTCTTGGAGACCCAGTACTTC. Translated, it gives CASSLVPPDGGVLETQYF.

The rearrangement links TRBV7-9 to TRBJ1-1, with D perhaps matching TRBD1 (5 bases). CDR3 size: 14 residues. V dropped 1 base and J dropped 9 bases, with 15 bases sitting between them. Germline CDR1 is SEHNR and CDR2 is FQNEAQ (reference sequence). The DNA of the CDR3 is TGTGCCAGCAGCTTAGGTTCTCAAGGGGAAAAAGCTTTCTTT. It is translated as CASSLGSQGEKAFF.

The chain recombines TRBV5-5 with TRBJ1-5; no firm D call. V lost 2 bases to trimming and J lost 2 bases, with 8 bases between them. Looked up from germline, CDR1 is SGHKS and CDR2 is YYEKEE (reference sequence). The CDR3 covers 14 residues. The CDR3 loop is CASSFGAGNQPQHF. CDR3 sequence (DNA): TGTGCCAGCAGCTTTGGTGCGGGCAATCAGCCCCAGCATTTT.

The CDR3 DNA sequence: TGCGCCAGCAGCCAAGATCCAGCGGGGGGCCTCGATACGCAGTATTTT. As protein: CASSQDPAGGLDTQYF. The chain recombines TRBV4-3 with TRBJ2-3; 9 bases map to TRBD2. V lost 0 bases to trimming and J lost 6 bases; unmatched junction nucleotides: 7. This CDR3 comprises 16 residues. Germline-derived CDR1 and CDR2 are LGHNA and YSLEER.

CDR3 in DNA: TGTGCCAGCAGTCCACAGGGGACTCCGAACACTGAAGCTTTCTTT. Translating it yields CASSPQGTPNTEAFF. The chain combines TRBV6-5 with TRBJ1-1; TRBD1 matches at 7 bases. The CDR3 covers 15 residues. CDR1 and CDR2 from the germline V gene are MNHEY and SVGAGI. V was pared by 5 bases and J by 1 base, with 7 bases of the junction left unmatched.

This sequence joins TRBV5-4 and TRBJ1-5; 7 bases match TRBD1. The CDR3 sequence is 14 residues long. V dropped 1 base and J dropped 7; count of bases not matched to a gene: 5. Germline CDR1 is SGHNT and CDR2 is YYREEE (reference sequence). The CDR3 protein is CASSLKTGQQPQHF. The DNA of the CDR3 is TGTGCCAGCAGCTTGAAGACAGGGCAACAGCCCCAGCATTTT.

On this clone: Other DNA sequences of this sample code for an identical CDR3. The chain couples TRBV9 to TRBJ2-7; 10 bases map to TRBD2. The germline V gene has CDR1 SGDLS and CDR2 YYNGEE. V lost 2 bases to trimming and J lost 0 bases; unmatched junction nucleotides: 2. There are 15 residues in the CDR3. CDR3 protein: CASSVSGGASYEQYF. CDR3 DNA sequence: TGTGCCAGCAGCGTGAGCGGGGGGGCCTCCTACGAGCAGTACTTC.

This chain uses TRBV6-6 with TRBJ2-1, with D possibly TRBD1 on 6 matching bases. Germline CDR1 is MNHNY and CDR2 is SVGAGI (reference sequence). V dropped 6 bases and J dropped 6 bases, with 18 bases sitting between them. The CDR3 has 15 amino acids. Written as DNA, the CDR3 is TGTGCCAGCAGGGACGACAGGATAGGACCCAATGAGCAGTTCTTC. It encodes CASRDDRIGPNEQFF.

The V call is TRBV19, the J call TRBJ1-1; D is unclear. Germline-derived CDR1 and CDR2 are LNHDA and SQIVND (reference sequence). The CDR3 spans 13 residues. Trimming shortened V by 4 bases and J by 6 bases, and 12 bases separated the two germline ends. CDR3 coding DNA: TGTGCCAGTAGTACCCAGGCTAGCCCTGAAGCTTTCTTT. It codes for CASSTQASPEAFF.

The chain recombines TRBV6-6 with TRBJ1-2; D is uncertain. From germline, CDR1 is MNHNY and CDR2 SVGAGI (reference sequence). Trimming cost V 7 bases and J 8 bases, with 20 bases left between them. This CDR3 region has 14 residues. The CDR3 reads CASTDEVAFFGYTF. The DNA of the CDR3 is TGTGCCAGCACCGACGAGGTAGCGTTCTTCGGCTACACCTTC.

V and J are TRBV4-2 and TRBJ2-5; a possible D gene is TRBD2 (5 bases). V dropped 4 bases and J dropped 5 bases, with 5 bases sitting between them. The CDR3 totals 11 residues. Germline CDR1 LGHNA, CDR2 YNFKEQ. The CDR3 nucleotides read TGTGCCAGCAGCCGAGGGGAGACCCAGTACTTC. It is translated as CASSRGETQYF.

The chain employs TRBV4-1 and TRBJ1-2, with D unclear. Germline CDR1 reads MGHRA; CDR2 reads YSYEKL. CDR3 length: 13 residues. V was shortened by 2 bases and J by 3 bases, with 7 bases between the two germline ends. CDR3 in DNA: TGCGCCAGCAGCCAAAGACAAGACTATGGCTACACCTTC. Amino acids: CASSQRQDYGYTF.

J is TRBJ1-5 and V is TRBV11-3; TRBD1 aligns across 7 bases. The CDR3 has 14 residues. Germline V gives CDR1 SGHNT, CDR2 YENEEA. V was clipped by 3 bases and J by 2 bases; unmatched bases: 1. CDR3 loop: CASSLRGRNQPQHF. For the CDR3, the DNA is TGTGCCAGCAGCTTGAGGGGGCGCAATCAGCCCCAGCATTTT. Filled out from reference TRBV11-3 and TRBJ1-5, the complete variable domain reads EAGVVQSPRYKIIEKKQPVAFWCNPISGHNTLYWYLQNLGQGPELLIRYENEEAVDDSQLPKDRFSAERLKGVDSTLKIQPAELGDSAVYLCASSLRGRNQPQHFGDGTRLSIL.

J is TRBJ2-1 and V is TRBV4-1; D possibly corresponds to TRBD1 (5 bases). The CDR3 is 15 amino acids. Looked up from germline, CDR1 is MGHRA and CDR2 is YSYEKL. Trimming stripped 5 bases from V and 0 bases from J, with 11 bases between. In nucleotides, the CDR3 is TGCGCCAGCAGCGCGGACATTAACTCCTACAATGAGCAGTTCTTC. This encodes CASSADINSYNEQFF.

The CDR3 coding sequence is TGTGCCAGCAGCTTGGCCGCAGGGCGGAACACCGGGGAGCTGTTTTTT. Amino acid sequence: CASSLAAGRNTGELFF. J is TRBJ2-2 and V is TRBV5-5; perhaps TRBD1 as D (5 bases). Germline loops: CDR1 SGHKS, CDR2 YYEKEE (reference sequence). The V end lost 0 bases, the J end lost 1 base, and 10 bases lay between the germline ends. The CDR3 consists of 16 residues.

This clone showed up just a few times. The chain is built from TRBV7-9 and TRBJ1-2; no clear D gene. The CDR3 sequence is 13 residues long. The germline V gene has CDR1 SEHNR and CDR2 FQNEAQ (reference sequence). With 8 bases removed from V and 6 bases from J, the gap between germline ends came to 16 bases. The CDR3 reads CASRGWVTNGYTF. The CDR3 coding sequence is TGTGCCAGCCGAGGTTGGGTAACTAATGGCTACACCTTC.

The rearrangement links TRBV7-9 to TRBJ2-5, with D perhaps TRBD2 (5 bases). CDR3 length: 14 amino acids. The germline V and J ends were trimmed by 9 bases and 1 base, with 15 bases remaining between them. Per the germline V gene, CDR1 is SEHNR and CDR2 is FQNEAQ (reference sequence). The CDR3 protein is CASRGGRGQETQYF. The CDR3 nucleotides read TGTGCCAGTCGGGGTGGTAGAGGCCAAGAGACCCAGTACTTC.

V gene TRBV7-6 combines with J gene TRBJ1-1, with 11 bases that match TRBD1. CDR1 SGHVS and CDR2 FNYEAQ come from the germline V gene. The length of the CDR3 is 16 residues. V dropped 1 base and J dropped 5; count of bases not matched to a gene: 6. In DNA, the CDR3 is TGTGCCAGCAGCTTAGGGGGACAGGGGGGATGGACTGAAGCTTTCTTT. Amino acid sequence: CASSLGGQGGWTEAFF.

The chain has TRBV6-5 and TRBJ1-1, with D maybe TRBD1 (6 bases). With 6 bases removed from V and 2 bases from J, the gap between germline ends came to 16 bases. The germline V gene encodes CDR1 MNHEY and CDR2 SVGAGI. The CDR3 runs 15 residues. The CDR3 is CASSPPGTLNTEAFF. The DNA of the CDR3 is TGTGCCAGCAGCCCACCCGGGACACTCAACACTGAAGCTTTCTTT.

This rearrangement joins TRBV28 to TRBJ2-3, with D possibly matching TRBD2 (5 bases). With 8 bases removed from V and 1 base from J, the gap between germline ends came to 10 bases. Germline-derived CDR1 and CDR2 are MDHEN and SYDVKM. The length of the CDR3 is 13 residues. In DNA form, the CDR3 reads TGTGCCAGCGGCCCCGGGGGCACAGATACGCAGTATTTT. Protein product: CASGPGGTDTQYF.

The V and J genes are TRBV28 and TRBJ1-5, with D perhaps matching TRBD1 (5 bases). Per the germline V gene, CDR1 is MDHEN and CDR2 is SYDVKM. Trimming stripped 7 bases from V and 7 bases from J, with 23 bases between. The CDR3 runs 16 residues. CDR3 sequence reads: CASNQWEVRGAQPQHF. Here the CDR3 DNA reads TGTGCCAGCAATCAGTGGGAGGTTAGGGGTGCGCAGCCCCAGCATTTT.

The table lists this clone with a few counts. V is TRBV7-9 and J is TRBJ1-1, with a possible D match to TRBD1 (6 bases). The CDR3 contains 14 residues. From germline, CDR1 is SEHNR and CDR2 FQNEAQ (reference sequence). The V gene lost 4 bases and the J gene lost 0 bases, with 9 bases spanning the gap. The chain's CDR3 is CASSSGHLNTEAFF. The CDR3 DNA sequence: TGTGCCAGCAGCTCGGGACACTTGAACACTGAAGCTTTCTTT.

The chain recombines TRBV28 with TRBJ2-1, with 9 bases identical to TRBD2. This CDR3 region has 15 residues. V lost 6 bases, J lost 2 bases, and 5 bases stayed unmatched. The V gene's germline CDR1 is MDHEN and CDR2 SYDVKM. In DNA form, the CDR3 reads TGTGCCAGCAGCCTAAAGCGGGGGGCCTACAATGAGCAGTTCTTC. Translated, it gives CASSLKRGAYNEQFF.

The V call is TRBV18, the J call TRBJ2-7; D is perhaps TRBD1 (6 bases). Looked up from germline, CDR1 is KGHSH and CDR2 is LQKENI. The ends were cut back, 2 bases at V and 6 bases at J, with 14 bases in the middle. This CDR3 contains 14 residues. The CDR3, as DNA: TGTGCCAGCTCACCAGTCCTGGACAGAGGCGAGCAGTACTTC. It encodes CASSPVLDRGEQYF. Full variable domain (outside the CDR3, taken from reference TRBV18 and TRBJ2-7): NAGVMQNPRHLVRRRGQEARLRCSPMKGHSHVYWYRQLPEEGLKFMVYLQKENIIDESGMPKERFSAEFPKEGPSILRIQQVVRGDSAAYFCASSPVLDRGEQYFGPGTRLTVT.